A single sample is the source of the 22 T cell receptor beta chains below, sequenced in a study of blood T cell repertoires in COVID-19. TCRdb's table, derived via immunoSEQ multiplex PCR, lists solely in-frame clones and lacks some. The table lists approximately 110,000 clones, about three quarters of them singletons, with about 4.7% in the top ten. The specimen sequenced was peripheral blood. The source of these receptors is a human donor in a cohort sampled during active or convalescent COVID-19.

This chain connects TRBV9 to TRBJ1-2; 8 bases agree with TRBD1. CDR1 is SGDLS, CDR2 YYNGEE, per germline. V gave up 2 bases and J gave up 3 bases; unmatched junction bases: 6. This CDR3 spans 15 amino acids. The CDR3 bases are TGTGCCAGCAGCGTGGCCAGGGGGCCGGACTATGGCTACACCTTC. The encoded protein is CASSVARGPDYGYTF.

The chain uses TRBV28 and TRBJ1-2, with 10 bases aligning to TRBD1. V lost 2 bases, J lost 6 bases, and 6 bases stayed unmatched. CDR1 and CDR2 from the germline V gene are MDHEN and SYDVKM. The CDR3 totals 15 residues. CDR3 region: CASSLTDRGLHGYTF. Here the CDR3 DNA reads TGTGCCAGCAGTTTAACGGACAGGGGGTTGCATGGCTACACCTTC.

The chain employs TRBV7-9 and TRBJ1-1; D gene uncertain. This CDR3 is 14 amino acids long. V shed 6 bases and J shed 0 bases, with 11 bases lying between them. Germline CDR1 reads SEHNR; CDR2 reads FQNEAQ (reference sequence). This CDR3 reads CASSLESVNTEAFF. The CDR3 DNA follows: TGTGCCAGCAGTCTGGAGTCAGTGAACACTGAAGCTTTCTTT.

This clone was picked up many times. The chain recombines TRBV7-9 with TRBJ1-5; tentatively, D is TRBD1 (5 bases). The germline V gene encodes CDR1 SEHNR and CDR2 FQNEAQ (reference sequence). The V end was cut by 5 bases, the J end by 7 bases, with 15 bases between. The CDR3 consists of 14 residues. The CDR3 region has the DNA TGTGCCAGCAGCGATATGGGGGGGAAACAGCCCCAGCATTTT. Protein product: CASSDMGGKQPQHF.

The V and J genes are TRBV27 and TRBJ2-1; 12 bases agree with TRBD2. The V gene end was trimmed by 2 bases and the J gene end by 10 bases; junction bases not matched to a gene: 9. The CDR3 length is 16 residues. The germline V gene has CDR1 MNHEY and CDR2 SMNVEV (reference sequence). CDR3 amino acids: CASSLRGTSGPREQFF. The CDR3 DNA reads as TGTGCCAGCAGTTTAAGGGGGACTAGCGGGCCACGGGAGCAGTTCTTC.

This sequence joins TRBV7-3 and TRBJ2-3, with D perhaps matching TRBD2 (5 bases). In germline, CDR1 is SGHTA, CDR2 FQGTGA. Trimming stripped 3 bases from V and 6 bases from J, with 13 bases between. This CDR3 spans 14 amino acids. The CDR3 protein is CASSLGGSRDTQYF. The CDR3 region has the DNA TGTGCCAGCAGCTTGGGTGGGAGTCGGGATACGCAGTATTTT.

The chain employs TRBV11-2 and TRBJ2-7; 10 bases match TRBD1. The CDR3 totals 14 residues. Germline trimming cut 3 bases from V and 5 bases from J; bases unmatched to any gene: 4. Looked up from germline, CDR1 is SGHAT and CDR2 is FQNNGV. The CDR3 protein is CASSLGTGDDEQYF. The CDR3 DNA is TGTGCCAGCAGCTTGGGGACAGGGGACGACGAGCAGTACTTC.

This sequence joins TRBV13 and TRBJ2-5; D is unresolved. CDR1 is PRHDT and CDR2 is FYEKMQ in the germline V gene (reference sequence). CDR3 size: 12 residues. Trimming took off 6 bases at V and 7 bases at J, with 12 bases between the two ends. As DNA, the CDR3 is TGTGCCAGCAGTAGCACCTCGGGGACCCAGTACTTC. Its protein is CASSSTSGTQYF.

This rearrangement joins TRBV7-3 to TRBJ2-7, with D possibly TRBD2 on 6 matching bases. The germline gives CDR1 SGHTA, CDR2 FQGTGA. V was cut by 5 bases and J by 10 bases, with 24 bases left in between. The CDR3 covers 15 residues. CDR3 bases: TGTGCCAGCAGCGGCACGGGAGCCCGTTCCGAACAACAGTACTTC. This codes for CASSGTGARSEQQYF. The full variable domain, completed using reference TRBV7-3 and TRBJ2-7, is GAGVSQTPSNKVTEKGKYVELRCDPISGHTALYWYRQSLGQGPEFLIYFQGTGAADDSGLPNDRFFAVRPEGSVSTLKIQRTERGDSAVYLCASSGTGARSEQQYFGPGTRLTVT.

J is TRBJ2-2 and V is TRBV7-9; 7 bases map to TRBD1. V lost 8 bases to trimming and J lost 1 base; unmatched junction nucleotides: 7. From germline, CDR1 is SEHNR and CDR2 FQNEAQ (reference sequence). The CDR3 runs to 15 residues. The CDR3 loop reads CASGPTGVNTGELFF. CDR3 nucleotide sequence: TGTGCCAGCGGACCTACAGGGGTGAACACCGGGGAGCTGTTTTTT.

The chain couples TRBV2 to TRBJ1-5; no clear D. The germline CDR1 and CDR2 sequences are SNHLY and FYNNEI. The CDR3 has 15 residues. V lost 4 bases and J lost 9, with 19 bases in between. CDR3 DNA: TGTGCCAGCAGTGCCGGGATGATCAATCATTGGCCCCAGCATTTT. It translates to CASSAGMINHWPQHF.

The rearrangement links TRBV19 to TRBJ2-1; 10 bases are a match to TRBD2. Trimming cost V 10 bases and J 2 bases; bases outside gene matches: 2. The CDR3 contains 13 residues. Germline values: CDR1 LNHDA, CDR2 SQIVND (reference sequence). The DNA for the CDR3 is TGTGCCACGAGCGGGAGGGCCTACAATGAGCAGTTCTTC. Translation gives CATSGRAYNEQFF.

This chain links TRBV4-1 with TRBJ1-1; tentative D call: TRBD1 (5 bases). The CDR3 is made up of 15 amino acids. Germline V gene data show CDR1 as MGHRA and CDR2 as YSYEKL. Deletions cut 5 bases from V and 1 base from J, with 14 bases between. CDR3 sequence: CASSLYDRQNTEAFF. The DNA for the CDR3 is TGCGCCAGCAGCTTATACGACAGACAGAACACTGAAGCTTTCTTT.

The sample holds one count of this clone. J is TRBJ1-1 and V is TRBV4-1; 10 bases align to TRBD1. With 4 bases clipped from V and 4 bases from J, the junction kept 9 bases outside the gene matches. Germline loops: CDR1 MGHRA, CDR2 YSYEKL. CDR3 length: 16 amino acids. In DNA form, the CDR3 reads TGCGCCAGCAGCCTGATCGACAGGGGGCCGGGCACTGAAGCTTTCTTT. Amino acids: CASSLIDRGPGTEAFF.

This chain connects TRBV7-2 to TRBJ2-7, with 11 nucleotides matching TRBD2. The CDR3 length is 15 residues. The ends lost 5 bases at V and 2 bases at J; junction bases unmatched: 5. Germline loops: CDR1 SGHTA, CDR2 FQGNSA. The CDR3 protein is CASSIGLAGPYEQYF. The CDR3 region has the DNA TGTGCCAGCAGCATAGGACTAGCGGGCCCCTACGAGCAGTACTTC.

V usage is TRBV2 and J usage is TRBJ2-5; the match to TRBD2 covers 14 bases. Germline values: CDR1 SNHLY, CDR2 FYNNEI. The CDR3 consists of 14 residues. Trimming cost V 7 bases and J 5 bases; bases outside gene matches: 3. This chain's CDR3 is CASKGLAGVETQYF. CDR3 in DNA: TGTGCCAGCAAGGGACTAGCGGGGGTGGAGACCCAGTACTTC.

The genes are TRBV18 and TRBJ1-2; 7 bases match TRBD1. With 3 bases clipped from V and 2 bases from J, the junction kept 9 bases outside the gene matches. This CDR3 region has 16 residues. Germline CDR1 KGHSH, CDR2 LQKENI. This CDR3 reads CASSPEPGQANYGYTF. The CDR3 nucleotides are TGTGCCAGCTCACCCGAACCCGGACAGGCGAACTATGGCTACACCTTC.

This sequence joins TRBV18 and TRBJ2-3; 11 positions agree with TRBD1. The germline V gene encodes CDR1 KGHSH and CDR2 LQKENI. Trimming at V came to 6 bases and at J to 5 bases, leaving 4 bases not matched to a gene. The CDR3 length is 14 residues. DNA of the CDR3: TGTGCCAGCTCCCCGGGGACAGGGGGAGATACGCAGTATTTT. Protein: CASSPGTGGDTQYF.

The chain recombines TRBV28 with TRBJ1-2; D unclear. CDR1 and CDR2 (germline): MDHEN, SYDVKM. This CDR3 comprises 13 residues. The ends were cut back, 1 base at V and 4 bases at J, with 7 bases in the middle. This CDR3 reads CASSLFRSYGYTF. CDR3 coding DNA: TGTGCCAGCAGTTTATTCAGGTCCTATGGCTACACCTTC.

The chain links TRBV18 to TRBJ2-7; D remains unclear. The V gene's germline CDR1 is KGHSH and CDR2 LQKENI. V was pared by 4 bases and J by 0 bases, with 4 bases between. The CDR3 is made up of 12 amino acids. CDR3 region: CASSRASYEQYF. CDR3 nucleotides: TGTGCCAGCTCACGAGCCTCCTACGAGCAGTACTTC.

The CDR3 sequence is CATSSNRRGAGELFF. As DNA, the CDR3 is TGTGCCACCAGCAGTAACCGGAGAGGCGCCGGGGAGCTGTTTTTT. The V and J genes are TRBV15 and TRBJ2-2; no firm D call. This CDR3 is built from 15 residues. CDR1 LNHNV and CDR2 YYDKDF come from the germline V gene (reference sequence). Trimming shortened V by 3 bases and J by 6 bases, and 14 bases separated the two germline ends.

The CDR3 DNA sequence: TGTGCCAGCAGGGGGCCCACTAACACCGGGGAGCTGTTTTTT. Protein product: CASRGPTNTGELFF. The V call is TRBV7-2, the J call TRBJ2-2, with D possibly TRBD1 on 5 matching bases. V lost 6 bases, J lost 2 bases, and 10 bases lay in between. Germline values: CDR1 SGHTA, CDR2 FQGNSA. The CDR3 spans 14 residues.